Following are 8 T cell receptor beta chains from one sample sequenced in a study of long-term antiretroviral therapy in people with HIV. Sequencing relied on immunoSEQ assay v3.0, run at survey level. Libraries were prepared by immunoSEQ multiplex PCR; TCRdb keeps only in-frame clonotypes and omits some of them. Altogether 30,000 to 45,000 clones are present, about 80% being singletons, with the ten largest covering 4.5% to 6%. The sample consisted of unsorted PBMCs, taken 3.4 years after starting antiretroviral therapy. The source is a man younger than 40 with HIV.

This chain uses TRBV30 with TRBJ2-6; TRBD1 might be the D (5 bases). V gave up 1 base and J gave up 7 bases, with 23 bases separating them. Germline V gene data show CDR1 as GTSNPN and CDR2 as SVGIG (reference sequence). The CDR3 has 18 amino acids. Written as DNA, the CDR3 is TGTGCCTGGAGTGGGGGTAGGGGTTATAGCTCTAGAGCCAACGTCCTGACTTTC. As protein: CAWSGGRGYSSRANVLTF.

The chain joins TRBV7-9 to TRBJ1-1; the D is unclear. Trimming shortened V by 5 bases and J by 4 bases, and 8 bases separated the two germline ends. Germline loops: CDR1 SEHNR, CDR2 FQNEAQ (reference sequence). This CDR3 spans 12 amino acids. The CDR3 is CASSPVGTEAFF. CDR3 DNA: TGTGCCAGCAGCCCTGTGGGCACTGAAGCTTTCTTT. Full variable domain (remainder filled in from reference TRBV7-9 and TRBJ1-1): DTGVSQNPRHKITKRGQNVTFRCDPISEHNRLYWYRQTLGQGPEFLTYFQNEAQLEKSRLLSDRFSAERPKGSFSTLEIQRTEQGDSAMYLCASSPVGTEAFFGQGTRLTVV.

The chain employs TRBV27 and TRBJ2-7, with a tentative D call TRBD2 (6 bases). There are 14 residues in the CDR3. With 3 bases removed from V and 4 bases from J, the gap between germline ends came to 13 bases. Per the germline V gene, CDR1 is MNHEY and CDR2 is SMNVEV (reference sequence). CDR3 sequence reads: CASSFRGSLYEQYF. The DNA of the CDR3 is TGTGCCAGCAGTTTCCGGGGGTCTCTGTACGAGCAGTACTTC.

This chain connects TRBV9 to TRBJ2-1; no clear D gene. CDR3 length: 16 amino acids. V lost 0 bases and J 7 bases, leaving 17 bases between the germline ends. Germline lookup yields CDR1 SGDLS and CDR2 YYNGEE. The CDR3 nucleotides read TGTGCCAGCAGCGTAGTCGCTAGTGGGGATATAAATGAGCAGTTCTTC. Its protein is CASSVVASGDINEQFF.

The table lists this clone with a count of one. V is TRBV28 and J is TRBJ2-1; D gene unclear. The CDR3 length is 11 residues. The V and J ends lost 3 bases and 6 bases respectively, with 3 bases between them. CDR1 and CDR2 from the germline V gene are MDHEN and SYDVKM. The CDR3 protein is CASSLGNEQFF. CDR3 sequence (DNA): TGTGCCAGCAGTTTGGGCAATGAGCAGTTCTTC.

The chain employs TRBV7-9 and TRBJ2-3, with a weak D call TRBD1 (6 bases). V shed 5 bases and J shed 0 bases, with 12 bases lying between them. The CDR3 covers 15 residues. In germline, CDR1 is SEHNR, CDR2 FQNEAQ (reference sequence). Here the CDR3 reads CASSPGTLSTDTQYF. CDR3 sequence (DNA): TGTGCCAGCAGCCCCGGGACACTTAGCACAGATACGCAGTATTTT. Using reference TRBV7-9 and TRBJ2-3 for the parts outside the CDR3, the full variable domain is DTGVSQNPRHKITKRGQNVTFRCDPISEHNRLYWYRQTLGQGPEFLTYFQNEAQLEKSRLLSDRFSAERPKGSFSTLEIQRTEQGDSAMYLCASSPGTLSTDTQYFGPGTRLTVL.

The chain has TRBV27 and TRBJ2-2, with a possible D match to TRBD2 (5 bases). This CDR3 contains 16 residues. Germline V gene data show CDR1 as MNHEY and CDR2 as SMNVEV (reference sequence). V lost 5 bases and J lost 0, with 13 bases in between. The CDR3 region has the DNA TGTGCCAGCAGTACATATTTAGCGCCGAACACCGGGGAGCTGTTTTTT. Translation: CASSTYLAPNTGELFF.

The chain is built from TRBV19 and TRBJ2-2; unclear D gene. Germline loops: CDR1 LNHDA, CDR2 SQIVND (reference sequence). The V gene lost 5 bases and the J gene lost 4 bases, with 11 bases spanning the gap. This CDR3 region has 14 residues. CDR3 protein: CASSPQAPTGELFF. CDR3 sequence (DNA): TGTGCCAGTAGTCCCCAGGCTCCCACCGGGGAGCTGTTTTTT. Full variable domain (outside the CDR3, taken from reference TRBV19 and TRBJ2-2): DGGITQSPKYLFRKEGQNVTLSCEQNLNHDAMYWYRQDPGQGLRLIYYSQIVNDFQKGDIAEGYSVSREKKESFPLTVTSAQKNPTAFYLCASSPQAPTGELFFGEGSRLTVL.